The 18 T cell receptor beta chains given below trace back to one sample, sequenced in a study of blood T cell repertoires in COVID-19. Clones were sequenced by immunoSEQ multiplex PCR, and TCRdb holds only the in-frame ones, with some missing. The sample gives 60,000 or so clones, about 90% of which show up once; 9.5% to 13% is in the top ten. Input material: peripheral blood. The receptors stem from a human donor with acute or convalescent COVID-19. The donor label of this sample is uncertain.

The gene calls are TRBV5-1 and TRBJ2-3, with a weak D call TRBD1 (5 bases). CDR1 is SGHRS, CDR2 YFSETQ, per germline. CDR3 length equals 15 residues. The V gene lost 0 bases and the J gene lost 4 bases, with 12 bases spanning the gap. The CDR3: CASSLEGRVPDTQYF. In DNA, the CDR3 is TGCGCCAGCAGCTTGGAAGGCAGGGTGCCAGATACGCAGTATTTT.

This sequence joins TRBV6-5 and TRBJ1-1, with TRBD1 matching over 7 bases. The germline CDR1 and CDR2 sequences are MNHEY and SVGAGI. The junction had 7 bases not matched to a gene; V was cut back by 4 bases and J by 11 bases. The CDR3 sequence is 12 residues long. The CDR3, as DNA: TGTGCCAGCAGTTTAGATAGACAGGGCGCTTTCTTT. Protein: CASSLDRQGAFF.

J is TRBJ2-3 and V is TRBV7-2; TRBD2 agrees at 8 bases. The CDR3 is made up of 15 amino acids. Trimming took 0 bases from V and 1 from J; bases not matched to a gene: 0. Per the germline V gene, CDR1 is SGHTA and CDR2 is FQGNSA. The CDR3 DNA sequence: TGTGCCAGCAGCTTAGCGCGGGGGGGCACAGATACGCAGTATTTT. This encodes CASSLARGGTDTQYF.

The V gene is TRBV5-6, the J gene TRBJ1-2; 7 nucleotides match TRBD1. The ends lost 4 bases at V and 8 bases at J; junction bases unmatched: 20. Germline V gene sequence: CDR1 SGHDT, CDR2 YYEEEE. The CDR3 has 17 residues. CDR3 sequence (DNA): TGTGCCAGCAGCCTGCAACCCGGGACAGCCCTCTTCTCGGGCTACACCTTC. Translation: CASSLQPGTALFSGYTF.

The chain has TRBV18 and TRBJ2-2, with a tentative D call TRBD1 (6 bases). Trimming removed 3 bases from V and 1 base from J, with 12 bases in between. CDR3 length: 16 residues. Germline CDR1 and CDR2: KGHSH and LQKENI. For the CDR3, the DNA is TGTGCCAGCTCACCTAGTAGGACAGAGAACACCGGGGAGCTGTTTTTT. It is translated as CASSPSRTENTGELFF.

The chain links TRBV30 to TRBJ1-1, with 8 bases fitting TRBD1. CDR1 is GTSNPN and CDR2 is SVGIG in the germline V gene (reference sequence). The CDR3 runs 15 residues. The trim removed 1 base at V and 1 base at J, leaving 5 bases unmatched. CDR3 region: CAWSGQGAENTEAFF. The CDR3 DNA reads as TGTGCCTGGAGTGGGCAGGGGGCTGAGAACACTGAAGCTTTCTTT.

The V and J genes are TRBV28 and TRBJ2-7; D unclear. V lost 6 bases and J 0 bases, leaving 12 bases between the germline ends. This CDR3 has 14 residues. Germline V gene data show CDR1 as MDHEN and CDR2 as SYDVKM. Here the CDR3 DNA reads TGTGCCAGCAGATCGTCTCCACTCTCCTACGAGCAGTACTTC. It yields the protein CASRSSPLSYEQYF.

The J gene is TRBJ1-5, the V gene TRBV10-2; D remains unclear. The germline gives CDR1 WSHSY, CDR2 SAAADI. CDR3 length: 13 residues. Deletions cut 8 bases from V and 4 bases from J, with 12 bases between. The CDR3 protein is CASAMTLNQPQHF. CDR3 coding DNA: TGCGCCAGCGCAATGACACTGAATCAGCCCCAGCATTTT.

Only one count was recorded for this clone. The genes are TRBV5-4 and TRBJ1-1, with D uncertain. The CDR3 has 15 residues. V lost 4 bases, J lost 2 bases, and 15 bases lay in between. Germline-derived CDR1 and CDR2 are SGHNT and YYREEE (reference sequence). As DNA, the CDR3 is TGTGCCAGCAGCCCGGGGTGGGCAGCCAACACTGAAGCTTTCTTT. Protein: CASSPGWAANTEAFF.

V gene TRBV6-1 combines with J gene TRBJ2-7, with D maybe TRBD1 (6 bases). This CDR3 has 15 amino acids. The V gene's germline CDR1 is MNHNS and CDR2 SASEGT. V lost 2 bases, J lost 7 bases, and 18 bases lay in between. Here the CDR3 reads CASSELAGTRMEQYV. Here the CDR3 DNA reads TGTGCCAGCAGTGAATTAGCAGGGACAAGAATGGAGCAGTACGTC.

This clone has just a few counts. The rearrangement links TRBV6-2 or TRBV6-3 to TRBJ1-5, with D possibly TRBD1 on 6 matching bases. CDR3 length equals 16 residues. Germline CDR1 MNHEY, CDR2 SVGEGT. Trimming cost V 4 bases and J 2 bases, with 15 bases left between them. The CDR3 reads CASSSLQGGGNQPQHF. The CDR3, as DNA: TGTGCCAGCAGTTCGCTACAGGGTGGAGGCAATCAGCCCCAGCATTTT.

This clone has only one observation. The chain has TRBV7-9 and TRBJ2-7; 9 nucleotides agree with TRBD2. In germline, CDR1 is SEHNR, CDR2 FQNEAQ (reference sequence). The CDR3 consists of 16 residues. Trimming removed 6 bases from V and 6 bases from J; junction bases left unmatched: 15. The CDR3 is CASSRMGVAGVGEQYF. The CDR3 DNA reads TGTGCCAGCAGTCGCATGGGGGTAGCGGGAGTGGGCGAGCAGTACTTC. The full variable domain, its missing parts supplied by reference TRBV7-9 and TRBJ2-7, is DTGVSQNPRHKITKRGQNVTFRCDPISEHNRLYWYRQTLGQGPEFLTYFQNEAQLEKSRLLSDRFSAERPKGSFSTLEIQRTEQGDSAMYLCASSRMGVAGVGEQYFGPGTRLTVT.

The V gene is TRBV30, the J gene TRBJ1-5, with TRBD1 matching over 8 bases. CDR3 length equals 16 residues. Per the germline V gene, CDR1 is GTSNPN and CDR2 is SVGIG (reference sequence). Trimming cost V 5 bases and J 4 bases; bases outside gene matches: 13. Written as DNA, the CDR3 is TGTGCCTGGTCCCGGCGGGGGACAGGAACAAATCAGCCCCAGCATTTT. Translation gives CAWSRRGTGTNQPQHF.

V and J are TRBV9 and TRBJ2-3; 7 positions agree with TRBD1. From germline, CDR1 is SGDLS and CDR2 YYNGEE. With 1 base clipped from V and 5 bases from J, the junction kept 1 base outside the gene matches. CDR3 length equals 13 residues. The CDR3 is CASSVTGEDTQYF. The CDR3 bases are TGTGCCAGCAGCGTAACAGGGGAAGATACGCAGTATTTT. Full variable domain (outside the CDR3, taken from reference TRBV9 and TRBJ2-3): DSGVTQTPKHLITATGQRVTLRCSPRSGDLSVYWYQQSLDQGLQFLIQYYNGEERAKGNILERFSAQQFPDLHSELNLSSLELGDSALYFCASSVTGEDTQYFGPGTRLTVL.

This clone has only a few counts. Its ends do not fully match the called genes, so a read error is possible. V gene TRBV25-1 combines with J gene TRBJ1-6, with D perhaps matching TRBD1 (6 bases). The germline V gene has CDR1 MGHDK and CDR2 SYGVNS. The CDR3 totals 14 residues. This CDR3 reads CASREFGTHSPLHF. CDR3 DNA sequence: TGTGCCAGCAGGGAATTCGGGACACACTCACCCCTCCACTTT.

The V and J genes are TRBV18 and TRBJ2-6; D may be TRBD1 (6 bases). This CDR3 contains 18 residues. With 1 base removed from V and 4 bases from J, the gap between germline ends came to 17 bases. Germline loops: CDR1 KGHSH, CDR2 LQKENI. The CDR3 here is CASSPLQQGAAGANVLTF. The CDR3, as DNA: TGTGCCAGCTCACCACTCCAACAGGGAGCGGCCGGGGCCAACGTCCTGACTTTC.

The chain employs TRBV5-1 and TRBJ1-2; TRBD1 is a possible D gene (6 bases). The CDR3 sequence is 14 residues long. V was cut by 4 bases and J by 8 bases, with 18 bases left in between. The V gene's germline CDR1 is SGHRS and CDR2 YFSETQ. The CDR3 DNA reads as TGCGCCAGCAGCCTAGGACAGTCCTCGTGGGGCTACACCTTC. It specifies CASSLGQSSWGYTF.

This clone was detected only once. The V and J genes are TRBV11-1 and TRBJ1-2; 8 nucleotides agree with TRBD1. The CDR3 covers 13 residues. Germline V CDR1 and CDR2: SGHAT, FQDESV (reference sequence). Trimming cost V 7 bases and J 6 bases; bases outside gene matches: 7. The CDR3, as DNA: TGTGCCAGCAACGGACAGGGCTCTCATGGCTACACCTTC. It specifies CASNGQGSHGYTF.